The 3 T cell receptor beta chains reported below all come from one sample, sequenced in a study of blood T cell repertoires in COVID-19 (dated by TCRdb to 2019 to 2021). Library preparation used the immunoSEQ multiplex PCR assay. Sourced from immuneACCESS, this table was stored by TCRdb with only in-frame sequences that have V and J called. A share of the clones is absent; for the studies checked, an unresolved V gene accounts for under half, and the remainder has no known explanation. The sample data list under 300,000 clones, and approximately 91% of these were observed just once. The top ten constitute 2% to 2.5% of the sample. Source material: peripheral blood. These receptors all stem from a woman aged 40 to 50 who had recovered from COVID-19.

The CDR3 spells CASSLSGYNSPLHF. The CDR3 DNA reads as TGTGCCAGCAGCCTATCAGGCTATAATTCACCCCTCCACTTT. V and J are TRBV6-4 and TRBJ1-6; D is unclear. Trimming removed 6 bases from V and 3 bases from J, with 9 bases in between. The CDR3 loop spans 14 amino acids. Germline assignment: CDR1 MRHNA and CDR2 SNTAGT.

The J gene is TRBJ2-5, the V gene TRBV30, with 9 positions matching TRBD1. Germline assignment: CDR1 GTSNPN and CDR2 SVGIG (reference sequence). CDR3 length: 13 residues. After removal of 5 bases from V and 4 bases from J, the junction contained 5 bases not matched to a gene. In DNA, the CDR3 is TGTGCCTGGGGGACAGGGAATGCAGAGACCCAGTACTTC. This sequence encodes CAWGTGNAETQYF.

V usage is TRBV7-2 and J usage is TRBJ1-1; TRBD1 matches at 8 bases. There are 15 residues in the CDR3. Trimming at V came to 5 bases and at J to 0 bases, leaving 5 bases not matched to a gene. The germline CDR1 and CDR2 sequences are SGHTA and FQGNSA. The CDR3 region has the DNA TGTGCCAGCAGCACAGGGGGGCAGTTGAACACTGAAGCTTTCTTT. Its protein product is CASSTGGQLNTEAFF. The full variable domain, in which reference TRBV7-2 and TRBJ1-1 provide the parts outside the CDR3, is GAGVSQSPSNKVTEKGKDVELRCDPISGHTALYWYRQSLGQGLEFLIYFQGNSAPDKSGLPSDRFSAERTGGSVSTLTIQRTQQEDSAVYLCASSTGGQLNTEAFFGQGTRLTVV.